This T cell receptor (beta chain) was sequenced for a study of monozygotic twins with inflammatory bowel disease. CDR3 length: 17 residues. Germline values: CDR1 SEHNR, CDR2 FQNEAQ (reference sequence). Turning to this clonotype: Its antigen is unidentified.

Template switching introduced UMIs that contain a 6-nucleotide sample barcode. Each of TCRalpha and TCRbeta cDNA went through two nested PCRs, lasting about 15 and 9 cycles. TCRdb processed the 5' RACE reads again and assigns one entry to each CDR3 protein, with no DNA. This sample's table reports about 210,000 distinct CDR3 sequences. Overall study results and limits: By inverse Simpson index, TCRbeta diversity was lower in IBD patients than in healthy co-twins.

Whole blood without T cell sorting served as the source of isolated total RNA. Sequencing was carried out using blood. This chain joins TRBV7-9 and TRBJ1-1; TCRdb designates TRBD1, a call that cannot be tested without DNA. The receptor was derived from a human donor with ulcerative colitis or Crohn's disease, or a healthy co-twin of an affected twin (not recorded which). CDR3 sequence: CASSPPTGGSADTEAFF.